This TCR beta chain comes out of a study of blood T cell repertoires in COVID-19 (dated by TCRdb to between 2020 and 2021). About the full investigation: The collaborator samples originated in the United States, Italy and Spain and spanned the acute and convalescent phases of COVID-19. The samples were drawn from two sources: the first 160 participants of the ongoing ImmuneRACE study, and 1,200 or so subjects contributed by 6 global collaborators. The prospective study material was composed of cDNA or gDNA derived from T cells, B-cell-depleted T cells, or PBMCs. Where available, HLA class I and class II types were taken from metadata supplied by the sample provider and were not determined by assay-based typing. The repertoires were made available in a free public database intended to serve as a resource for research on the immune response to SARS-CoV-2. The sample metadata nearly always contained a de-identified subject ID, COVID-19 status, age in years and sex. Deeply sampled blood TCRbeta repertoires from subjects exposed to, actively infected with, or recovered from COVID-19 were included in the dataset.

A second Seattle source provided samples from volunteer blood donors who had recovered from COVID-19. Whole blood was collected in K2EDTA tubes by collaborating institutions according to the institutions' own protocols. For TCRbeta analysis, collaborators shipped samples in one of three forms: frozen whole blood, isolated PBMCs, or DNA extracted from either of those sample types. The immunoSEQ Assay, a bias-controlled multiplex PCR, was used to amplify TCRbeta CDR3 regions from genomic DNA. In the authors' own workflow: The number of nucleated cells in each sample was estimated by amplification of reference gene primers within the assay. To quantify the absolute abundance of each unique TCRbeta CDR3 rearrangement, sequence reads were collapsed and filtered. For each sample, productive Simpson clonality was calculated as the square root of Simpson's diversity index over productive rearrangements. What TCRdb holds here is the immuneACCESS table cut down to in-frame rearrangements. Part of the clones is not present; checked against another copy, under half of the missing clones reflect an unresolved V gene, and the others are unexplained. D and trimming come from the DNA, and the V and J calls and clone size come from that table. Recorded for this sample are about 310,000 clones; around 87% of them occurred a single time. Together, the top ten hold approximately 7.8% of the sample.

As regards this clone: Its antigen target is currently unknown. Nothing much larger sits one base from this clone, and base qualities are not available.

Reading the germline V gene gives CDR1 LGHNA and CDR2 YSLEER. CDR3 length: 18 amino acids, cysteine to phenylalanine. Kept here is only the CDR3 DNA, which spans 54 bases and is read in frame from base 1. For this chain, trimming is 1 base at the V end and 4 bases at the J end, and the number of junction bases without a gene match is 10. The investigation overall reported the following: How much clinical and demographic metadata was included differed by source and by participant, and the metadata was provided uncurated.

This sequence originates from a woman in her forties or fifties who had recovered from COVID-19. The material sequenced was peripheral blood. The chain is made from TRBV4-3 and TRBJ1-4; 9 middle bases align to TRBD1. The CDR3 sequence is CASSQGSGTGRDNEKLFF. The nucleotide sequence reads TGCGCCAGCAGCCAAGGGTCCGGGACAGGGCGTGATAATGAAAAACTGTTTTTT.